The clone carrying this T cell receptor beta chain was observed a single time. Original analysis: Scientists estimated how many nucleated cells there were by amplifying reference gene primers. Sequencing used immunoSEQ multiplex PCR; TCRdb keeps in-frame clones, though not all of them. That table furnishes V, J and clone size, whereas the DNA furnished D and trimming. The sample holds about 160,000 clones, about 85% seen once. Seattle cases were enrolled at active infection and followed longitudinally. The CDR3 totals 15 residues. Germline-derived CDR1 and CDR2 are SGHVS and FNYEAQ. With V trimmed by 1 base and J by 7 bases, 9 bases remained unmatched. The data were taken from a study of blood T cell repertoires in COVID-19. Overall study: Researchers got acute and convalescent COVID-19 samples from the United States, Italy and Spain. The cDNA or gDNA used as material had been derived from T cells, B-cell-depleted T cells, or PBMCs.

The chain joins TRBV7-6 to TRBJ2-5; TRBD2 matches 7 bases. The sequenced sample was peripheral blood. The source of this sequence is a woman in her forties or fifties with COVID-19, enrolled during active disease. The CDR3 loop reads CASSLVTTSMGTQYF. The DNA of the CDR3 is TGTGCCAGCAGCTTAGTTACGACTAGCATGGGGACCCAGTACTTC.